The T cell receptor (beta chain) under discussion was sequenced for a study of T cells in Graves' hyperthyroidism and ophthalmopathy. Study outcomes and limitations: In validation, the model predicted ophthalmopathy. These predictions came a median roughly 7.1 months before onset. In blood, most of the thyroid clonotypes expanded above 0.001 were also present.

The TCR beta CDR3 regions underwent amplification using RNA transcripts as the source. Initially, a first-round RT-PCR of the TCR CDR3 employed the HTBI primer set. Using its own MiXCR run on the multiplex PCR reads, TCRdb lists one record per CDR3 protein. The sample records under 800,000 distinct CDR3 sequences, 14% being singletons. A note on this clonotype: Its antigen is still unknown.

This CDR3 has 16 amino acids. Germline CDR1 is DFQATT and CDR2 is SNEGSKA (reference sequence). Trimming took 3 bases from V and 7 from J; bases not matched to a gene: 10. The sample taken for sequencing was blood. The clonotype was recovered from a woman aged 18-29 years with Graves' hyperthyroidism. The V and J genes are TRBV20-1 and TRBJ2-1; 12 bases map to TRBD2. The CDR3 loop reads CSASRLAGGALNEQFF. CDR3 coding DNA: TGCAGTGCTAGTAGGCTAGCGGGAGGGGCGTTGAATGAGCAGTTCTTC.